This T cell receptor (beta chain) emerged from a study of T cell changes during pregnancy in multiple sclerosis. This clone was detected only once. Only in-frame clones appear in the TCRdb table, and some are missing; sequencing was by immunoSEQ multiplex PCR. The table has roughly 30,000 clones, about 92% seen once. There are 14 residues in the CDR3. Germline loops: CDR1 LNHNV, CDR2 YYDKDF (reference sequence). Trimming cost V 0 bases and J 7 bases, with 12 bases left between them. The sample in question was CD4+ T cells from peripheral blood mononuclear cells, obtained in the second trimester of pregnancy. The sequence came from a female donor with multiple sclerosis, enrolled in a pregnancy study. The chain is built from TRBV15 and TRBJ2-5; TRBD2 is a possible D gene (5 bases). The CDR3 reads CATSRDGVRGTQYF. The CDR3, as DNA: TGTGCCACCAGCAGAGATGGGGTCCGGGGGACCCAGTACTTC.